This TCR beta chain was recorded in a study of molecular identifiers for immune sequencing clone quantification. The sorting of naive CD8 T cells used the CD8+CD4-CCR7+CD45RA+ phenotype. With respect to this clonotype: Antigen unknown.

General observations from the study: Clones carrying above 20 RNA copies accounted for over 98% of effector molecules, under 1% in naive cells.

Methods described previously, with TCR primers listed, were used for bulk TCR libraries. TCRdb passed the PCR reads through MiXCR, listing each CDR3 protein once. The sample consists of about 320,000 distinct CDR3 sequences, about 20% of them appearing once. Trimming cost V 5 bases and J 5 bases, with 21 bases left between them. Germline CDR1 reads LNHNV; CDR2 reads YYDKDF (reference sequence). The CDR3 contains 16 residues. The rearrangement links TRBV15 to TRBJ2-5; D possibly corresponds to TRBD2 (6 bases). This clonotype was sampled from a human donor in good health. Some libraries in this study had Jurkat cell RNA spiked in. The specimen sequenced was naive CD8+ T cells from blood, with Jurkat cell RNA spiked in. Regarding subset: FACS-sorted CD8+CD4-CCR7+CD45RA+ naive T cells. CDR3 region: CATSRAGPNPMETQYF. In DNA, the CDR3 is TGTGCCACCAGCCGAGCGGGTCCCAACCCCATGGAGACCCAGTACTTC.